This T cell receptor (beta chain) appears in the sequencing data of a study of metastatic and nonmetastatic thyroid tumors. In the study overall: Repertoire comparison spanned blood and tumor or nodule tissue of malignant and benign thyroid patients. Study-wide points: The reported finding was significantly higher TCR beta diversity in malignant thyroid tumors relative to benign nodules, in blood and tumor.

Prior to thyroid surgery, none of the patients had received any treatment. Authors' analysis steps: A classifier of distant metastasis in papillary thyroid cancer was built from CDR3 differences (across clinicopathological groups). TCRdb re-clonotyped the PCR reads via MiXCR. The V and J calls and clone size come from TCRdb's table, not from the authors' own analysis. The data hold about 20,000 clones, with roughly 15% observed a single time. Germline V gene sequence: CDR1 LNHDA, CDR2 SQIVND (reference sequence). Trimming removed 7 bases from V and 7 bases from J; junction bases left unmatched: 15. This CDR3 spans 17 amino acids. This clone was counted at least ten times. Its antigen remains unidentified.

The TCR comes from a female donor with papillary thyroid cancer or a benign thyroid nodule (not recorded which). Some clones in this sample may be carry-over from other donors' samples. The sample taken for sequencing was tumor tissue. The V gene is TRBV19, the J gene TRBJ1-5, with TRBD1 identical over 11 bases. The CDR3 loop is CASMLTRDRGGGQPQHF. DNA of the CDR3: TGTGCCAGTATGCTGACCCGGGACAGGGGGGGTGGCCAGCCCCAGCATTTT. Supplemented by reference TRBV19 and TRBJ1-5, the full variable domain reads DGGITQSPKYLFRKEGQNVTLSCEQNLNHDAMYWYRQDPGQGLRLIYYSQIVNDFQKGDIAEGYSVSREKKESFPLTVTSAQKNPTAFYLCASMLTRDRGGGQPQHFGDGTRLSIL.